This TCR beta chain was sequenced during a study of Graves' ophthalmopathy and Graves' hyperthyroidism. Study-wide context: Ahead of any treatment, peripheral blood was obtained at the initial diagnosis.

The TCR beta CDR3 regions underwent amplification from RNA transcripts. After a first-round RT-PCR with HTBI primers, a second-round multiplex PCR was run. TCRdb redid the calling of the multiplex PCR reads with MiXCR, one entry per CDR3 protein. The sample includes about 660,000 distinct CDR3 sequences, roughly two fifths of them seen just once. Germline V gene lookup returns CDR1 ENHRY and CDR2 SYGVKD. The CDR3 is 15 residues long. Study-wide results and caveats: The model predicted progression of ophthalmopathy with a sensitivity of 60% to 71%, and its specificity was about 72%. Most thyroid clonotypes with frequency above 0.001 were detected in blood too.

This clonotype was counted at least ten times. Its antigen is unidentified. The germline gene is not matched at one end of the junction; a read error may be the cause. The receptor was isolated from an adult man with Graves' ophthalmopathy. The rearrangement joins TRBV10-3 to TRBJ1-5; a possible D gene is TRBD1 (5 bases). The sequenced material came from peripheral blood. CDR3 sequence reads: CASSDFGGAWEPQHF. In nucleotides, the CDR3 is TGTGCCAGCAGTGATTTTGGAGGGGCGTGGGAGCCCCAGCATTTT.